The subject of this entry is one T cell receptor (beta chain). The antigen remains undetermined. 13 Jbeta primers and 60 Vbeta primers were used for the PCR. TCRdb's copy holds only in-frame clones and misses some; the assay was immunoSEQ multiplex PCR. Among 110,000 or so clones listed, about 61% were seen once. This sample is part of a study of cytomegalovirus exposure and HLA in healthy donors. Study findings and constraints: Upon later analysis, TCR association rates were observed to vary by HLA locus, being highest for DRB1 and lowest for HLA-C. Earlier analysis looked at TCR beta V segments, and most were productive about 87% or about 30% of the time. An analysis that came later showed most CMV-associated TCR beta chains appearing HLA-restricted.

Germline loops: CDR1 SEHNR, CDR2 FQNEAQ (reference sequence). This CDR3 comprises 14 residues. Trimming at V came to 6 bases and at J to 3 bases, leaving 8 bases not matched to a gene. The TCR was taken from a man between 18 and 29 years old in good health and CMV-seropositive. This sequence joins TRBV7-9 and TRBJ2-7; the match to TRBD1 covers 7 bases. The sequenced sample was PBMCs. The CDR3 region has the DNA TGTGCCAGCAGTTTAAACAGGGGAATCTACGAGCAGTACTTC. Encoded protein: CASSLNRGIYEQYF.